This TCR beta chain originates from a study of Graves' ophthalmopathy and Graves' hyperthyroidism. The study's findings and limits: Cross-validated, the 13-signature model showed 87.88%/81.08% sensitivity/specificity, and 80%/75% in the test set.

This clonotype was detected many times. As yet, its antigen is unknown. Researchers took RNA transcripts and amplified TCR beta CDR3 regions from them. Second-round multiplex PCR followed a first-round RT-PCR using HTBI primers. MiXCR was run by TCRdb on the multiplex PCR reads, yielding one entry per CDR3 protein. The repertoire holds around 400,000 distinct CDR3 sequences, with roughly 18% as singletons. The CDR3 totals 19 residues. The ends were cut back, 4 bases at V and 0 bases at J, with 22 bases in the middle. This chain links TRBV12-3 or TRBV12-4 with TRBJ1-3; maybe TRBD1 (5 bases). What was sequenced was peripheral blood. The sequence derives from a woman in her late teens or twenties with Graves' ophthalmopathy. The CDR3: CASSYSPNKIQASGNTIYF. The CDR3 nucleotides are TGTGCCAGCAGTTATAGCCCTAATAAAATACAGGCCTCTGGAAACACCATATATTTT.